This record covers a single T cell receptor beta chain. The germline CDR1 and CDR2 sequences are SGHAT and FQNNGV. Trimming removed 2 bases at V and 0 bases at J, with 9 bases between. The CDR3 has 15 amino acids. Using its own MiXCR run on the RT-PCR reads, TCRdb lists one record per CDR3 protein. The table shows hundreds of thousands of distinct CDR3 sequences, with 12% to 15% occurring only once. The TCR sequence derives from a female donor in good health, serving as a healthy control. The specimen sequenced was memory CD4+ T cells from blood. The rearrangement joins TRBV11-2 to TRBJ2-3; unclear D gene. DNA of the CDR3: TGTGCCAGCAGCTTAAGGCCCCAAAGCACAGATACGCAGTATTTT. Its protein product is CASSLRPQSTDTQYF.